This TCR beta chain derives from a study of T cell changes during pregnancy in multiple sclerosis. V gave up 6 bases and J gave up 5 bases; unmatched junction bases: 22. CDR3 size: 18 residues. Germline-derived CDR1 and CDR2 are MNHEY and SMNVEV (reference sequence). TCRdb's table, derived via immunoSEQ multiplex PCR, lists solely in-frame clones and lacks some. The table includes around 95,000 clones, around 94% detected once. The chain carries TRBV27 and TRBJ2-7; TRBD1 aligns across 7 bases. The receptor was isolated from a female donor in good health, enrolled as a control in a pregnancy study. The specimen was peripheral blood, collected after pregnancy. The CDR3 sequence is CASRGDKPRQGRYHEQYF. The CDR3, as DNA: TGTGCCAGCAGAGGAGATAAGCCCCGACAGGGCCGCTACCACGAGCAGTACTTC.